This TCR beta chain originates from a study of blood T cells in healthy people across ages. This CDR3 region has 16 residues. The V gene's germline CDR1 is MNHNS and CDR2 SASEGT. Study-level findings and limits: Age brought a roughly linear fall in TCR beta diversity measured per million T cells.

Worth noting for this clonotype: What it binds is unknown. Germline is not matched at one junction end, which may reflect a read error.

Primed by a sample-barcoded 5' primer and a J-beta primer mix, a second PCR proceeded for about 7 to 11 cycles. TCRdb re-called the 5' RACE reads with MiXCR, one entry per CDR3 protein. The sample includes 450,000 to 600,000 distinct CDR3 sequences, 27% of them seen just once. The same specimen was also included in a second study, on T cells of mothers and their children.

The sample comprised blood. V gene TRBV6-1 combines with J gene TRBJ2-3, with D unclear. This TCR was sampled from a boy younger than 10 in good health. The CDR3 is CASSEYFGFFTDTQYF. CDR3 DNA: TGTGCCAGCAGTGAATACTTCGGATTCTTCACAGATACACAGTATTTT.